The entry that follows covers one TCR beta chain sequence. The germline V gene encodes CDR1 GTSNPN and CDR2 SVGIG (reference sequence). Trimming left V 3 bases short and J 2 bases short, with 11 bases between. The CDR3 runs to 14 residues. These data come from a study of Tregs in tolerant kidney transplant recipients. Produced via immunoSEQ multiplex PCR; TCRdb's table is partial and in-frame only. The sample carries about 240,000 clones, around 81% recorded once. Sequencing was carried out using CD4+ T cells from blood. The receptor was derived from a human donor in good health. The rearrangement links TRBV30 to TRBJ2-1, with D unresolved. In DNA, the CDR3 is TGTGCCTGGAGACTCAAAAGCCCCTACAATGAGCAGTTCTTC. Amino acid sequence: CAWRLKSPYNEQFF.